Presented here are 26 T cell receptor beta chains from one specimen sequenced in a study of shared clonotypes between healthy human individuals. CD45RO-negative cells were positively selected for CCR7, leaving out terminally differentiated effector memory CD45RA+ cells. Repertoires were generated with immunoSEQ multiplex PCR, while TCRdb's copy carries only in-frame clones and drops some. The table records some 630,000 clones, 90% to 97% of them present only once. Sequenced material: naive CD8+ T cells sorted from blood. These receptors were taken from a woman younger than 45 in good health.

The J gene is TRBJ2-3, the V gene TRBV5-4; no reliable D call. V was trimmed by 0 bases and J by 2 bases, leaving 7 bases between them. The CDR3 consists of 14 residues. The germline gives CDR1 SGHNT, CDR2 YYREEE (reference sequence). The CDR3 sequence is CASSLGRTTDTQYF. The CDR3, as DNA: TGTGCCAGCAGCTTGGGACGGACCACAGATACGCAGTATTTT.

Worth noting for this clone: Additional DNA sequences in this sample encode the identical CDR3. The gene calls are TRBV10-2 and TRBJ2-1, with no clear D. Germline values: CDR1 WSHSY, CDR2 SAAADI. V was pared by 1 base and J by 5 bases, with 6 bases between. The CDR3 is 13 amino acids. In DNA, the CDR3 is TGCGCCAGCAGTGAGTTCACGGACAATGAGCAGTTCTTC. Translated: CASSEFTDNEQFF.

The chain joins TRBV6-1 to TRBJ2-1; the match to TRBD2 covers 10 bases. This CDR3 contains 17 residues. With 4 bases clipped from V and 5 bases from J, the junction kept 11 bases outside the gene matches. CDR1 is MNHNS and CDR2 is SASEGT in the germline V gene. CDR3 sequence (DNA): TGTGCCAGCAGTGTGAGGGGTGGACTAGCGGAAAACAATGAGCAGTTCTTC. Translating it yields CASSVRGGLAENNEQFF.

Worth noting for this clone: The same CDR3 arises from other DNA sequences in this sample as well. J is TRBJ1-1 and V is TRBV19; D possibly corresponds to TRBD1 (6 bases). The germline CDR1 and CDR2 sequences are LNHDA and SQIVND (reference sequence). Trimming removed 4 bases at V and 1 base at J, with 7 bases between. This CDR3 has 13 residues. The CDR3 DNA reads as TGTGCCAGTAGTACGACAGGGAACACTGAAGCTTTCTTT. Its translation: CASSTTGNTEAFF.

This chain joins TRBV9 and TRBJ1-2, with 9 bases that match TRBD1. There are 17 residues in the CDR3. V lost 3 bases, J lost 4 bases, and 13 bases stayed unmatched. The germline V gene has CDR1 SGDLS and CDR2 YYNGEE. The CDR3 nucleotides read TGTGCCAGCAGCGGCCGGGACAGGGTTACCTTAGGCTATGGCTACACCTTC. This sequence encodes CASSGRDRVTLGYGYTF.

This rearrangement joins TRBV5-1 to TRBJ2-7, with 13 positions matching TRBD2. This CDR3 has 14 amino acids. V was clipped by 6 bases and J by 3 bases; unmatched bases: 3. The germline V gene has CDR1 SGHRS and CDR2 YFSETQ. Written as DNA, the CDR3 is TGCGCCAGCACCAGGACTAGCGGGAGCTACGAGCAGTACTTC. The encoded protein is CASTRTSGSYEQYF.

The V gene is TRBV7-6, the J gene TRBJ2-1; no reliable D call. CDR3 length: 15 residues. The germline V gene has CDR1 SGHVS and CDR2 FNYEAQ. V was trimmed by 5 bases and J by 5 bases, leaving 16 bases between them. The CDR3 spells CASSPLAEINNEQFF. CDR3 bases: TGTGCCAGCAGCCCCCTGGCGGAGATTAACAATGAGCAGTTCTTC.

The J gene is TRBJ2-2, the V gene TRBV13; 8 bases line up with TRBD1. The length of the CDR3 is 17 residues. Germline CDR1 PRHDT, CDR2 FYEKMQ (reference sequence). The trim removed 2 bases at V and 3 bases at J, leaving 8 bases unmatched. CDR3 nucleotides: TGTGCCAGCAGCTTACCAGGGGGCCCCTTTTACACCGGGGAGCTGTTTTTT. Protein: CASSLPGGPFYTGELFF.

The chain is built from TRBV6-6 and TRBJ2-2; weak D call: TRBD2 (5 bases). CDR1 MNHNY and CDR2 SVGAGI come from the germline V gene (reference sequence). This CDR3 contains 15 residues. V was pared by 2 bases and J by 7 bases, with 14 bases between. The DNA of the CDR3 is TGTGCCAGCAGTTACGGGCGGGTTGAAGACGGGGAGCTGTTTTTT. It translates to CASSYGRVEDGELFF.

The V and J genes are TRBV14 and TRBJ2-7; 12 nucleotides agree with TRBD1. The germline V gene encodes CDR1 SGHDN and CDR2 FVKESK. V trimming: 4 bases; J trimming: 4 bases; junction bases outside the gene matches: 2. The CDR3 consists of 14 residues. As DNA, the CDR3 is TGTGCCAGCAGCCCGGGACAGGGGGCGTACGAGCAGTACTTC. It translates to CASSPGQGAYEQYF.

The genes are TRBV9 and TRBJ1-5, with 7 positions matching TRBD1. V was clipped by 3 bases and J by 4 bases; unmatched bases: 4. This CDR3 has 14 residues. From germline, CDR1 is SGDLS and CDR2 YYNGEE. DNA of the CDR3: TGTGCCAGCAGCGCTTCAGGGGGGAATCAGCCCCAGCATTTT. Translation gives CASSASGGNQPQHF.

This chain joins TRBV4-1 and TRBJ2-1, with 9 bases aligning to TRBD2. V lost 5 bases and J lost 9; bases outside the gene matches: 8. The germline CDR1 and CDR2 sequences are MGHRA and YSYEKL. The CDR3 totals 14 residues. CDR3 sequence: CASSSGPAGGEQFF. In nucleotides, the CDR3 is TGCGCCAGCAGCTCTGGGCCAGCGGGAGGTGAGCAGTTCTTC.

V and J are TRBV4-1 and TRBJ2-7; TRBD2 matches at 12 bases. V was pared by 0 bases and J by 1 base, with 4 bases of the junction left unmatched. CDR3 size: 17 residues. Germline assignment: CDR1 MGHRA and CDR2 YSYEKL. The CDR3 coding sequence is TGCGCCAGCAGCCAAGATCTAGCGGGAGGGTTATCCTACGAGCAGTACTTC. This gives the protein CASSQDLAGGLSYEQYF.

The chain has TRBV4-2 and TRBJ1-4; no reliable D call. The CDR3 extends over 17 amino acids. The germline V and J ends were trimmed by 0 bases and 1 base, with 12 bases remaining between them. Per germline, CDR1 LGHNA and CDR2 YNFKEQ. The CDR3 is CASSQESIAITNEKLFF. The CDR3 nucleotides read TGTGCCAGCAGCCAAGAGAGCATAGCGATAACTAATGAAAAACTGTTTTTT.

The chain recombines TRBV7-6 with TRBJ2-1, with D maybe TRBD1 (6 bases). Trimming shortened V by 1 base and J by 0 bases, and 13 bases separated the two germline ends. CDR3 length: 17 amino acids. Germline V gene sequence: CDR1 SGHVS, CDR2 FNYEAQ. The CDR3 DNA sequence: TGTGCCAGCAGCTTAGGCATGGGGGCTATCTCCTACAATGAGCAGTTCTTC. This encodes CASSLGMGAISYNEQFF.

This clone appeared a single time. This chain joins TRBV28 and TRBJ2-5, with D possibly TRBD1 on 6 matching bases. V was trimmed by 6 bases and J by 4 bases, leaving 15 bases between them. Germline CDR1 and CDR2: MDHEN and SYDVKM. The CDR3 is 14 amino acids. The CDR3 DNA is TGTGCCAGCAGCCGGACAGAGACGGGAGAGACCCAGTACTTC. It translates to CASSRTETGETQYF.

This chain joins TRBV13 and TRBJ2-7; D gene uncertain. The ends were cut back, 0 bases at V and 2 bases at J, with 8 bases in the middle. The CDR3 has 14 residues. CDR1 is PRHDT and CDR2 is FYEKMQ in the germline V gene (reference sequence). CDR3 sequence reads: CASSLGTTTYEQYF. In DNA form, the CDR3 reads TGTGCCAGCAGCTTAGGGACCACTACCTACGAGCAGTACTTC.

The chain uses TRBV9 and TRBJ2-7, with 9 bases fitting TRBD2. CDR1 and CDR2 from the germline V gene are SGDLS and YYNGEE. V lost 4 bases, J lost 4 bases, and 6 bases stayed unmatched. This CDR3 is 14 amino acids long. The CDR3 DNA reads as TGTGCCAGCAGCTCCAATAGCGGGAGATACGAGCAGTACTTC. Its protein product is CASSSNSGRYEQYF.

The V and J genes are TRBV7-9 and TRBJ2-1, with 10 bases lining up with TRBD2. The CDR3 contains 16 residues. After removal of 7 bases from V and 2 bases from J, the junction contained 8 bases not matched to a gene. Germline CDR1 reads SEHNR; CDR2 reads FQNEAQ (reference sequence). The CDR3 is CASIPVAGGPYNEQFF. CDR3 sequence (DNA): TGTGCCAGCATTCCGGTAGCGGGAGGCCCCTACAATGAGCAGTTCTTC.

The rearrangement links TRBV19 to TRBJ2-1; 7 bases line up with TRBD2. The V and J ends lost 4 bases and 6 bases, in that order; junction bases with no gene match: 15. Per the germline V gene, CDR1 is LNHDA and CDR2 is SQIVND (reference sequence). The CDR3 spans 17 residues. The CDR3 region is CASSTEAGGRNFNEQFF. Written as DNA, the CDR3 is TGTGCCAGTAGTACGGAGGCTGGCGGGAGAAACTTCAATGAGCAGTTCTTC.

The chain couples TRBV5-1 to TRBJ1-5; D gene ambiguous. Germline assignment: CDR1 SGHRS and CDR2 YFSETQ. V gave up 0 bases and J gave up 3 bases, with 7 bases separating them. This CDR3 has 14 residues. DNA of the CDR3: TGCGCCAGCAGCTTGGGAGGGTACAATCAGCCCCAGCATTTT. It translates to CASSLGGYNQPQHF. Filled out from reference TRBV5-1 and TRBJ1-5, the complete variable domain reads KAGVTQTPRYLIKTRGQQVTLSCSPISGHRSVSWYQQTPGQGLQFLFEYFSETQRNKGNFPGRFSGRQFSNSRSEMNVSTLELGDSALYLCASSLGGYNQPQHFGDGTRLSIL.

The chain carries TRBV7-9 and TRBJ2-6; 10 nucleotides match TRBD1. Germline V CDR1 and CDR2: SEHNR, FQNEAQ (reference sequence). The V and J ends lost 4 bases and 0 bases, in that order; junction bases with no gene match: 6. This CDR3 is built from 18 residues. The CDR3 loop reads CASSWGTGALSGANVLTF. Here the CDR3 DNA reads TGTGCCAGCAGCTGGGGGACAGGGGCCCTCTCTGGGGCCAACGTCCTGACTTTC.

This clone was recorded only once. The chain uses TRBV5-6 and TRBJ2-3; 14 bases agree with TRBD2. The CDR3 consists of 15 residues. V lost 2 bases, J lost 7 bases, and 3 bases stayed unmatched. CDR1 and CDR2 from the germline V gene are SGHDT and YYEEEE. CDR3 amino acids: CASSFGLAGGNTQYF. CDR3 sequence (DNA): TGTGCCAGCAGCTTCGGACTAGCGGGAGGAAATACGCAGTATTTT.

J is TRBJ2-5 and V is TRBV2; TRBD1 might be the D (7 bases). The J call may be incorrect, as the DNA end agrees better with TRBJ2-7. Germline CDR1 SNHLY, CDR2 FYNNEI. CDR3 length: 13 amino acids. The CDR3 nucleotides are TGTGCCAACCGACCACCAGGGGGGTACGAGCAGTACTTC. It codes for CANRPPGGYEQYF.

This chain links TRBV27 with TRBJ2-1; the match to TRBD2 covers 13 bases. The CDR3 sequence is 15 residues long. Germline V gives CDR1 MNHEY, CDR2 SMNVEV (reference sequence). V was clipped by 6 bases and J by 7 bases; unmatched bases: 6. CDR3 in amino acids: CASSGLAGEGNEQFF. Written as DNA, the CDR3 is TGTGCCAGCAGCGGACTAGCGGGAGAAGGTAATGAGCAGTTCTTC.

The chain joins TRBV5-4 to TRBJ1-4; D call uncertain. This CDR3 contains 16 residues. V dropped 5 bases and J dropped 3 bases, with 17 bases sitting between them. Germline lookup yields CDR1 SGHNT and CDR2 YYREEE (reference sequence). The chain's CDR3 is CASSPEEGLANEKLFF. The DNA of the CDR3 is TGTGCCAGCAGTCCGGAAGAGGGTCTAGCTAATGAAAAACTGTTTTTT.